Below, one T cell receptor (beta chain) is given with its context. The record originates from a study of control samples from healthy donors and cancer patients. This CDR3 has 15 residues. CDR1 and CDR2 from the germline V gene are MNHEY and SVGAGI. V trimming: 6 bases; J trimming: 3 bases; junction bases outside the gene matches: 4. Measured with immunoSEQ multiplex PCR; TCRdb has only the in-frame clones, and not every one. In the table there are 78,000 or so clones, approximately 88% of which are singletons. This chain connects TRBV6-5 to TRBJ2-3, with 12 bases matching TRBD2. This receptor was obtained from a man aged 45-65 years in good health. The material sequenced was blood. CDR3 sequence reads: CASRPSGRGTDTQYF. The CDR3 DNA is TGTGCCAGCAGACCTAGCGGGAGGGGAACAGATACGCAGTATTTT.